This T cell receptor (beta chain) is from a study of CD8+CD57+ T cells in acquired aplastic anemia. Background on the study: Sorted cells (CD4+ and CD8+) yielded DNA amounts that averaged approximately 2.9 ug.

CD8+CD57+ cell expansion had been shown by flow cytometry in patients chosen for sequencing. The patients, all of them, had severe acquired aplastic anemia. V was trimmed by 8 bases and J by 7 bases, leaving 16 bases between them. Per germline, CDR1 SNHLY and CDR2 FYNNEI. The CDR3 totals 13 residues. For CDR3 and TCR beta VDJ profiling, genomic DNA was the template used. TCRdb re-called the reads with MiXCR, one entry per CDR3 protein. The table records approximately 260,000 distinct CDR3 sequences, around 82% of them present only once. J is TRBJ2-3 and V is TRBV2; D is uncertain. What was sequenced was sorted CD4+, CD8+, or CD8+CD57+ T cells (not recorded which) from PBMCs. The TCR was taken from a human donor with aplastic anemia. DNA of the CDR3: TGTGCCAGCGGGGTCAGTGGCGCAAATACGCAGTATTTT. Translating it yields CASGVSGANTQYF.